Shown below are 31 T cell receptor beta chains from a single sample sequenced in a study of blood T cell repertoires in COVID-19. Repertoires were generated with immunoSEQ multiplex PCR, while TCRdb's copy carries only in-frame clones and drops some. The sample includes about 210,000 clones, around 82% of them seen just once. Source material: peripheral blood. These receptors were collected from a woman between 35 and 50 years old with active or convalescent COVID-19.

The V gene is TRBV19, the J gene TRBJ2-7; 10 positions agree with TRBD2. The trim removed 9 bases at V and 2 bases at J, leaving 7 bases unmatched. Per germline, CDR1 LNHDA and CDR2 SQIVND (reference sequence). The CDR3 extends over 14 amino acids. CDR3 nucleotides: TGTGCCAGCCTCGGGACTAGCGCGCCCTACGAGCAGTACTTC. This encodes CASLGTSAPYEQYF. The whole variable domain, filled in from reference TRBV19 and TRBJ2-7, reads DGGITQSPKYLFRKEGQNVTLSCEQNLNHDAMYWYRQDPGQGLRLIYYSQIVNDFQKGDIAEGYSVSREKKESFPLTVTSAQKNPTAFYLCASLGTSAPYEQYFGPGTRLTVT.

This clone was seen once. Other nucleotide sequences in the sample specify the same CDR3. The rearrangement links TRBV6-5 to TRBJ1-6; TRBD1 matches 8 bases. Germline CDR1 is MNHEY and CDR2 is SVGAGI. V lost 6 bases, J lost 7 bases, and 2 bases stayed unmatched. The CDR3 runs 13 residues. The CDR3 loop is CASRRQGNSPLHF. The CDR3 nucleotides are TGTGCCAGCAGGCGACAGGGGAATTCACCCCTCCACTTT.

The chain links TRBV4-3 to TRBJ2-1; 11 bases align to TRBD2. Germline V gives CDR1 LGHNA, CDR2 YSLEER. The CDR3 is 16 residues long. J gave up 2 bases and V 4 bases, and 4 bases lay outside the gene matches. The CDR3 loop reads CASSLNSGGAYNEQFF. CDR3 DNA: TGCGCCAGCAGCCTCAATAGCGGGGGGGCCTACAATGAGCAGTTCTTC.

The chain carries TRBV6-1 and TRBJ1-2, with a possible D match to TRBD1 (5 bases). Germline V gene lookup returns CDR1 MNHNS and CDR2 SASEGT. The CDR3 contains 15 residues. Trimming removed 3 bases at V and 4 bases at J, with 15 bases between. CDR3 in amino acids: CASSDPLRGTYGYTF. The CDR3, as DNA: TGTGCCAGCAGTGACCCACTCCGGGGGACCTATGGCTACACCTTC.

In its sample, this clone was seen a few times. The chain uses TRBV10-1 and TRBJ2-3; 9 nucleotides match TRBD2. V shed 3 bases, J shed 6 bases, and the junction held 10 bases outside the gene matches. CDR1 and CDR2 from the germline V gene are WNHNN and SYGVQD (reference sequence). The CDR3 sequence is 16 residues long. CDR3 loop: CASSDSRAGGWDTQYF. DNA for the CDR3: TGCGCCAGCAGTGATTCGAGAGCGGGAGGCTGGGATACGCAGTATTTT.

This clone was found many times. The CDR3 protein is CASLGAYSNQPQHF. The CDR3 DNA sequence: TGTGCCAGTTTGGGGGCTTATAGCAATCAGCCCCAGCATTTT. This chain joins TRBV19 and TRBJ1-5, with D possibly matching TRBD1 (6 bases). Germline V gene sequence: CDR1 LNHDA, CDR2 SQIVND (reference sequence). V was cut by 8 bases and J by 0 bases, with 11 bases left in between. The CDR3 runs 14 residues.

CDR3 DNA: TGTGCCAGCAGTTCCTACAGGGGCGCAAACACTGAAGCTTTCTTT. It specifies CASSSYRGANTEAFF. This chain connects TRBV28 to TRBJ1-1; 7 bases line up with TRBD1. Trimming took 4 bases from V and 2 from J; bases not matched to a gene: 7. CDR1 MDHEN and CDR2 SYDVKM come from the germline V gene. The CDR3 extends over 15 amino acids. Variable domain in full (rest from reference TRBV28 and TRBJ1-1): DVKVTQSSRYLVKRTGEKVFLECVQDMDHENMFWYRQDPGLGLRLIYFSYDVKMKEKGDIPEGYSVSREKKERFSLILESASTNQTSMYLCASSSYRGANTEAFFGQGTRLTVV.

The V gene is TRBV28, the J gene TRBJ1-4, with 7 bases that match TRBD1. The V segment lost 3 bases and the J segment 4 bases; nucleotides outside the gene matches: 8. The CDR3 runs to 16 residues. Per the germline V gene, CDR1 is MDHEN and CDR2 is SYDVKM. CDR3 coding DNA: TGTGCCAGCAGTTTGTCCCCACAGGGGAATAATGAAAAACTGTTTTTT. Protein sequence: CASSLSPQGNNEKLFF.

This chain joins TRBV5-1 and TRBJ1-2; 11 bases align to TRBD1. The CDR3 has 16 residues. V lost 4 bases and J lost 3; bases outside the gene matches: 8. Germline V gene sequence: CDR1 SGHRS, CDR2 YFSETQ. The CDR3 DNA reads as TGCGCCAGCAGCCGGACCGGGACAGGGGGTGACTATGGCTACACCTTC. This gives the protein CASSRTGTGGDYGYTF.

This clone appeared a few times. Other DNA sequences in this specimen translate into the identical CDR3. The genes are TRBV6-5 and TRBJ1-2; maybe TRBD1 (5 bases). V was clipped by 8 bases and J by 2 bases, with 12 bases between them. CDR3 size: 13 residues. Germline CDR1 and CDR2: MNHEY and SVGAGI. The CDR3 protein is CASRTAGNYGYTF. In DNA, the CDR3 is TGTGCCAGCCGGACGGCAGGGAACTATGGCTACACCTTC.

V is TRBV12-3 or TRBV12-4 and J is TRBJ1-4; D uncertain. Trimming took off 5 bases at V and 10 bases at J, with 11 bases between the two ends. The CDR3 totals 12 residues. The CDR3 DNA is TGTGCCAGCAGTCCGAGCTCGGTAAAACTGTTTTTT. This gives the protein CASSPSSVKLFF.

The chain joins TRBV6-6 to TRBJ1-5; a weak D match, TRBD1 (6 bases). V gave up 6 bases and J gave up 0 bases, with 12 bases separating them. This CDR3 contains 15 residues. Germline V lookup: CDR1 MNHNY, CDR2 SVGAGI (reference sequence). In nucleotides, the CDR3 is TGTGCCAGCAGCCCTCGGACAGCTAGCAATCAGCCCCAGCATTTT. Its protein product is CASSPRTASNQPQHF.

V gene TRBV5-4 combines with J gene TRBJ2-7; D is possibly TRBD1 (5 bases). CDR1 is SGHNT, CDR2 YYREEE, per germline (reference sequence). CDR3 length equals 14 residues. Trimming removed 0 bases from V and 2 bases from J, with 9 bases in between. The CDR3 DNA reads as TGTGCCAGCAGCTTGGACCAGGGTCCCTACGAGCAGTACTTC. This codes for CASSLDQGPYEQYF.

This chain joins TRBV3-1 (or the pseudogene TRBV3-2) and TRBJ2-5; the match to TRBD2 covers 12 bases. V was pared by 4 bases and J by 5 bases, with 11 bases of the junction left unmatched. The CDR3 is 17 residues long. Germline V gives CDR1 LGHDT, CDR2 YNNKEL (reference sequence). The CDR3 region is CASSRTRTSGIGETQYF. CDR3 sequence (DNA): TGTGCCAGCAGCCGAACGAGGACTAGCGGGATAGGGGAGACCCAGTACTTC.

Concerning this clone: The sample holds other DNA sequences that translate to the same CDR3. The rearrangement joins TRBV6-1 to TRBJ1-2, with D hard to call. From germline, CDR1 is MNHNS and CDR2 SASEGT. There are 13 residues in the CDR3. Trimming left V 3 bases short and J 2 bases short, with 7 bases between. DNA for the CDR3: TGTGCCAGCAGTGACCCAGGCAACTATGGCTACACCTTC. Its translation is CASSDPGNYGYTF.

The rearrangement links TRBV6-5 to TRBJ2-5; D perhaps matches TRBD1 (5 bases). V lost 2 bases and J 5 bases, leaving 9 bases between the germline ends. Germline loops: CDR1 MNHEY, CDR2 SVGAGI. The CDR3 covers 13 residues. Written as DNA, the CDR3 is TGTGCCAGCAGTTACCGCAGGGTGGAGACCCAGTACTTC. Its protein product is CASSYRRVETQYF.

The chain has TRBV29-1 and TRBJ1-2, with TRBD1 identical over 8 bases. Looked up from germline, CDR1 is SQVTM and CDR2 is ANQGSEA. CDR3 length: 16 residues. The V gene end was trimmed by 7 bases and the J gene end by 1 base; junction bases not matched to a gene: 14. CDR3 loop: CSALGAITGGNYGYTF. CDR3 bases: TGCAGCGCTTTGGGAGCCATCACAGGGGGTAACTATGGCTACACCTTC. Looking up the rest from reference TRBV29-1 and TRBJ1-2 gives the full variable domain: SAVISQKPSRDICQRGTSLTIQCQVDSQVTMMFWYRQQPGQSLTLIATANQGSEATYESGFVIDKFPISRPNLTFSTLTVSNMSPEDSSIYLCSALGAITGGNYGYTFGSGTRLTVV.

The chain has TRBV6-2 or TRBV6-3 and TRBJ1-1, with TRBD1 identical over 9 bases. Germline V gene lookup returns CDR1 MNHEY and CDR2 SVGEGT. J gave up 4 bases and V 5 bases, and 5 bases lay outside the gene matches. This CDR3 has 14 residues. CDR3 protein: CASSRQGVGTEAFF. In DNA, the CDR3 is TGTGCCAGCAGTAGACAGGGGGTAGGCACTGAAGCTTTCTTT.

This rearrangement joins TRBV7-9 to TRBJ1-5; 8 positions agree with TRBD1. V lost 5 bases to trimming and J lost 5 bases; unmatched junction nucleotides: 8. The CDR3 is 15 amino acids. Germline V gives CDR1 SEHNR, CDR2 FQNEAQ (reference sequence). CDR3 region: CASSLAGQGYQPQHF. CDR3 bases: TGTGCCAGCAGCCTCGCCGGACAGGGTTATCAGCCCCAGCATTTT.

CDR3: CSVKTENYEQYF. The CDR3 nucleotides are TGCAGCGTTAAAACAGAAAACTACGAGCAGTACTTC. This chain connects TRBV29-1 to TRBJ2-7; D is undetermined. This CDR3 spans 12 amino acids. In germline, CDR1 is SQVTM, CDR2 ANQGSEA. Between the trimmed V and J ends, which lost 5 bases and 3 bases, there was a span of 11 bases.

This chain joins TRBV7-9 and TRBJ1-5; 9 bases are a match to TRBD1. V lost 1 base, J lost 6 bases, and 7 bases stayed unmatched. The CDR3 totals 16 residues. Germline CDR1 SEHNR, CDR2 FQNEAQ (reference sequence). As DNA, the CDR3 is TGTGCCAGCAGCTTAGGAGGGACAGGGCCCAGTCAGCCCCAGCATTTT. Its translation: CASSLGGTGPSQPQHF.

This rearrangement joins TRBV4-2 to TRBJ1-3; the D is unclear. Between the trimmed V and J ends, which lost 1 base and 1 base, there was a span of 11 bases. The CDR3 is 16 amino acids. CDR1 is LGHNA and CDR2 is YNFKEQ in the germline V gene. The CDR3 protein is CASSQGRPRSGNTIYF. CDR3 sequence (DNA): TGTGCCAGCAGCCAAGGGAGGCCCCGTTCTGGAAACACCATATATTTT.

V usage is TRBV19 and J usage is TRBJ1-1, with D perhaps TRBD1 (5 bases). V lost 4 bases and J 2 bases, leaving 8 bases between the germline ends. The CDR3 sequence is 13 residues long. Per germline, CDR1 LNHDA and CDR2 SQIVND (reference sequence). The CDR3 protein is CASSKGTNTEAFF. Here the CDR3 DNA reads TGTGCCAGTAGTAAAGGGACTAACACTGAAGCTTTCTTT.

This clone was picked up a small number of times. The rearrangement links TRBV12-5 to TRBJ1-2, with D hard to call. Germline CDR1 reads LGHNT; CDR2 reads FRNRAP. The CDR3 spans 14 residues. The V and J ends lost 4 bases and 0 bases respectively, with 9 bases between them. CDR3 DNA sequence: TGTGCTAGTGGTTACTTCCTTACTAACTATGGCTACACCTTC. Protein sequence: CASGYFLTNYGYTF.

The chain carries TRBV24-1 and TRBJ2-1; the match to TRBD2 covers 12 bases. This CDR3 region has 18 residues. Germline V gene data show CDR1 as KGHDR and CDR2 as SFDVKD. Trimming took 2 bases from V and 4 from J; bases not matched to a gene: 8. CDR3 in DNA: TGTGCCACCAGTGATTCATCCCTAGCGGGAGGGCCTTACAATGAGCAGTTCTTC. It yields the protein CATSDSSLAGGPYNEQFF.

The V and J genes are TRBV7-8 and TRBJ1-2; TRBD1 is a possible D gene (6 bases). V shed 5 bases and J shed 4 bases, with 17 bases lying between them. Germline V lookup: CDR1 SGHVS, CDR2 FQNEAQ. This CDR3 comprises 15 residues. Here the CDR3 DNA reads TGTGCCAGCAGCCGGGGGCGGGAGGATACCTATGGCTACACCTTC. Encoded protein: CASSRGREDTYGYTF.

V usage is TRBV13 and J usage is TRBJ1-6, with TRBD1 identical over 10 bases. This CDR3 has 14 amino acids. V dropped 4 bases and J dropped 7; count of bases not matched to a gene: 1. The germline V gene encodes CDR1 PRHDT and CDR2 FYEKMQ (reference sequence). The CDR3 region has the DNA TGTGCCAGCAGCTGGGGACAGGGGAATTCACCCCTCCACTTT. It translates to CASSWGQGNSPLHF.

Worth noting for this clone: The same CDR3 also results from other DNA sequences found in this sample. The chain uses TRBV11-3 and TRBJ1-1, with a weak D call TRBD1 (5 bases). The CDR3 spans 14 residues. Trimming pared 3 bases from V and 0 bases from J, leaving 8 bases between. Per germline, CDR1 SGHNT and CDR2 YENEEA. CDR3 DNA sequence: TGTGCCAGCAGCTTCCAGGGTATGAACACTGAAGCTTTCTTT. It codes for CASSFQGMNTEAFF.

The chain is built from TRBV6-6 and TRBJ2-7; 8 nucleotides line up with TRBD1. V was pared by 4 bases and J by 9 bases, with 5 bases of the junction left unmatched. The V gene's germline CDR1 is MNHNY and CDR2 SVGAGI (reference sequence). The CDR3 is 12 residues long. CDR3 nucleotides: TGTGCCAGCAGTTCCACAGGGGGAGGGCAGTACTTC. This gives the protein CASSSTGGGQYF.

V and J are TRBV6-5 and TRBJ1-2; 9 positions match TRBD1. The CDR3 consists of 13 residues. Germline V gene sequence: CDR1 MNHEY, CDR2 SVGAGI. Trimming at V came to 7 bases and at J to 7 bases, leaving 7 bases not matched to a gene. The chain's CDR3 is CASTWDRAVGYTF. The CDR3 DNA is TGTGCCAGCACATGGGACAGGGCAGTTGGCTACACCTTC.

The CDR3 here is CASSLIPTGDPQHF. The DNA for the CDR3 is TGTGCCAGCAGCTTAATTCCGACAGGGGATCCCCAGCATTTT. The chain carries TRBV7-8 and TRBJ1-5, with TRBD1 identical over 8 bases. J gave up 10 bases and V 2 bases, and 7 bases lay outside the gene matches. The CDR3 spans 14 residues. CDR1 is SGHVS and CDR2 is FQNEAQ in the germline V gene. The full variable domain, its missing parts supplied by reference TRBV7-8 and TRBJ1-5, is GAGVSQSPRYKVAKRGQDVALRCDPISGHVSLFWYQQALGQGPEFLTYFQNEAQLDKSGLPSDRFFAERPEGSVSTLKIQRTQQEDSAVYLCASSLIPTGDPQHFGDGTRLSIL.